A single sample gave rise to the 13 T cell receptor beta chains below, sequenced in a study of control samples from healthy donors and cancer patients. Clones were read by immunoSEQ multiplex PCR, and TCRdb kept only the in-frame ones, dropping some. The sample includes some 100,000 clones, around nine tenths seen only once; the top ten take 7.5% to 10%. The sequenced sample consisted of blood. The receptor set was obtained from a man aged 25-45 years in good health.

The CDR3 DNA reads as TGTGCCTGTACGAAACTCCTCTCTGGAAACACCATATATTTT. It yields the protein CACTKLLSGNTIYF. V and J are TRBV30 and TRBJ1-3; D call uncertain. The CDR3 sequence is 14 residues long. The ends were cut back, 6 bases at V and 0 bases at J, with 12 bases in the middle. CDR1 is GTSNPN and CDR2 is SVGIG in the germline V gene (reference sequence).

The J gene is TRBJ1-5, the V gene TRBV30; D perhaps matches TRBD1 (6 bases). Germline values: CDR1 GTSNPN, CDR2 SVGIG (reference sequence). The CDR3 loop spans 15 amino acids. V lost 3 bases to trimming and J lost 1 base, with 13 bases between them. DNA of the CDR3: TGTGCCTGGAGAATCGCGGGGGCGAGCAATCAGCCCCAGCATTTT. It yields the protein CAWRIAGASNQPQHF.

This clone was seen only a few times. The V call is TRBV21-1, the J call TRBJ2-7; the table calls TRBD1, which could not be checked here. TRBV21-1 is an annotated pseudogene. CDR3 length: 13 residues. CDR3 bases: TGTGCCAGCTTGACAGGGGGTTGTGACGAGCAGTACGTC. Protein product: CASLTGGCDEQYV.

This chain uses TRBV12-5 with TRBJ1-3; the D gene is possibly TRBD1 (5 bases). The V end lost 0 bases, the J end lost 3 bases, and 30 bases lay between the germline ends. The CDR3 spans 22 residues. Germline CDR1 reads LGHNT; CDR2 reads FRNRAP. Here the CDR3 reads CASGLVLSRGTDTHRVGNTIYF. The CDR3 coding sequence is TGTGCTAGTGGTTTGGTGTTAAGTCGGGGAACGGACACGCACCGAGTTGGAAACACCATATATTTT.

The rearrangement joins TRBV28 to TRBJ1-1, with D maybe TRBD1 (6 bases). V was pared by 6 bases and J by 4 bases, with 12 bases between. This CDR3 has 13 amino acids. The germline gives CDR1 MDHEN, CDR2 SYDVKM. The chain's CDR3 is CASRPTGTTEAFF. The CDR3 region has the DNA TGTGCCAGCAGACCAACAGGGACCACTGAAGCTTTCTTT.

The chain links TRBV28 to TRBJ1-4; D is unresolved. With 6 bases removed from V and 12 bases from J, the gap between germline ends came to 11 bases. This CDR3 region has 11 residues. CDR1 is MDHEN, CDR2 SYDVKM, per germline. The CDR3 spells CASRARGQLFF. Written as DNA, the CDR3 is TGTGCCAGCAGAGCTAGAGGGCAACTGTTTTTT.

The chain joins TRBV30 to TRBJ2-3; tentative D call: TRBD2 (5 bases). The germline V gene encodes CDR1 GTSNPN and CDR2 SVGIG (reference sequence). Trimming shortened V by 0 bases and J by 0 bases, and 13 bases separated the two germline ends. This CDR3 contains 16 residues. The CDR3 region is CAWSVRGAESTDTQYF. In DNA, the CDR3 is TGTGCCTGGAGTGTACGGGGAGCGGAGAGCACAGATACGCAGTATTTT.

The CDR3 is CAWSLAGVYNEQFF. The CDR3 nucleotides read TGTGCCTGGAGTCTGGCGGGGGTGTACAATGAGCAGTTCTTC. The chain uses TRBV30 and TRBJ2-1; 7 bases fit TRBD2. Trimming at V came to 2 bases and at J to 4 bases, leaving 5 bases not matched to a gene. This CDR3 contains 14 residues. From germline, CDR1 is GTSNPN and CDR2 SVGIG (reference sequence).

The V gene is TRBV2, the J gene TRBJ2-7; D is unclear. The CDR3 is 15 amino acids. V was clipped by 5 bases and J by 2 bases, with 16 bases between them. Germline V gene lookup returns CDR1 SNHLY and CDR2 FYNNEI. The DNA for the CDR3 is TGTGCCAGCAGTCTTCGGGTTTCAAGGGCCTACGAGCAGTACTTC. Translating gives CASSLRVSRAYEQYF. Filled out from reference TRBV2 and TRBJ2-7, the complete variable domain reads EPEVTQTPSHQVTQMGQEVILRCVPISNHLYFYWYRQILGQKVEFLVSFYNNEISEKSEIFDDQFSVERPDGSNFTLKIRSTKLEDSAMYFCASSLRVSRAYEQYFGPGTRLTVT.

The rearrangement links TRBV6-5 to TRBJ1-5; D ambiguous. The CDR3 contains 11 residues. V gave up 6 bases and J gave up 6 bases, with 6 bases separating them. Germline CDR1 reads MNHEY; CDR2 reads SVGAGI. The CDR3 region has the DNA TGTGCCAGCAGCCTCGGTCAGCCCCAGCATTTT. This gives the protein CASSLGQPQHF.

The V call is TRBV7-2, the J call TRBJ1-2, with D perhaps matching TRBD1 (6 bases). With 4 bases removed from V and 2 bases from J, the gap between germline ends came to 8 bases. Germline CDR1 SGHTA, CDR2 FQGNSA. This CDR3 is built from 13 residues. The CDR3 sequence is CASSSTGNYGYTF. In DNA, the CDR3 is TGTGCCAGCAGCTCTACAGGGAACTATGGCTACACCTTC. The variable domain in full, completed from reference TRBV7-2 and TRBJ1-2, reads GAGVSQSPSNKVTEKGKDVELRCDPISGHTALYWYRQSLGQGLEFLIYFQGNSAPDKSGLPSDRFSAERTGGSVSTLTIQRTQQEDSAVYLCASSSTGNYGYTFGSGTRLTVV.

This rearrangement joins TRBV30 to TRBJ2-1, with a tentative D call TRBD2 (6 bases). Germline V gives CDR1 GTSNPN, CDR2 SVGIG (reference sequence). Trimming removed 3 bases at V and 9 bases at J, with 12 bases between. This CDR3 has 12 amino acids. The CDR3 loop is CAWRRAGSEQFF. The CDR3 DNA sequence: TGTGCCTGGAGGAGGGCGGGGAGTGAGCAGTTCTTC.

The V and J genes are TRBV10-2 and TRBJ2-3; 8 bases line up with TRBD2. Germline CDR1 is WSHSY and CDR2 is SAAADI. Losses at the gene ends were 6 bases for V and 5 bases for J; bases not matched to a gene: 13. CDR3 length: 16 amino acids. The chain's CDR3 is CASRAWSTSEVDTQYF. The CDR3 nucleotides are TGCGCCAGCAGGGCGTGGTCGACTAGCGAAGTAGATACGCAGTATTTT.